This is a list of T cell receptor beta chains from one sample in a study of response to subunit inactivated influenza vaccine. TCRdb ran MiXCR on the RT-PCR reads and lists one entry per CDR3 protein. In the table there are more than 200,000 distinct CDR3 sequences, 9% to 15% of which are singletons. Sequences were derived from non-naive T cells sorted from PBMCs, sampled around 15 days before vaccination. The receptor source for this set is a man aged 50 to 59 who received an inactivated influenza vaccine. The CDR3 runs from the conserved cysteine through the conserved F or W. Fields, in order: V gene, clone size, D gene, J gene, CDR3 protein, CDR3 DNA. D genes are given only for firm matches. Part of the rows lack a size; the others show once, few, many or a class for expanded clones.

TRBV27,-,TRBD1,TRBJ1-4,CASSTFTGGQLFF,TGTGCCAGCAGTACTTTTACAGGGGGCCAACTGTTTTTT
TRBV4-1,few,TRBD1,TRBJ1-5,CASSQDENRGHQPQHF,TGCGCCAGCAGCCAAGATGAGAACAGGGGGCATCAGCCCCAGCATTTT
TRBV28,few,TRBD2,TRBJ2-5,CASNLSGGREKTQYF,TGTGCCAGCAACCTCTCGGGGGGGAGGGAAAAGACCCAGTACTTC
TRBV12-3/TRBV12-4,-,TRBD2,TRBJ2-7,CASREAGGIYEQYF,TGTGCCAGCAGGGAAGCCGGGGGGATCTACGAGCAGTACTTC
TRBV25-1,few,TRBD1,TRBJ1-2,CASSTGGVYGYTF,TGTGCCAGCAGTACAGGGGGCGTCTATGGCTACACCTTC
TRBV27,few,TRBD2,TRBJ2-3,CASNLRGGLTDTQYF,TGTGCCAGCAACCTGCGGGGGGGCCTCACAGATACGCAGTATTTT
TRBV9,-,TRBD2,TRBJ2-3,CASAQREDTQYF,TGTGCCAGCGCGCAGCGGGAAGATACGCAGTATTTT
TRBV6-5,-,TRBD1,TRBJ2-7,CASSYQDRAKWIYEQYF,TGTGCCAGCAGTTACCAAGACAGGGCGAAGTGGATCTACGAGCAGTACTTC
TRBV5-1,-,-,TRBJ2-1,CGSSQQGVEQFF,TGCGGCAGCAGCCAGCAGGGTGTAGAGCAGTTCTTC
TRBV3-1,few,TRBD1,TRBJ2-2,CASSLGQADTGELFF,TGTGCCAGCAGCTTGGGACAGGCTGACACCGGGGAGCTGTTTTTT
TRBV4-1,-,TRBD2,TRBJ2-3,CASSQAGGPTDTQYF,TGCGCCAGCAGCCAAGCGGGAGGGCCCACAGATACGCAGTATTTT
TRBV6-6,many,-,TRBJ2-7,CASSYGDFTYEQYF,TGTGCCAGCAGTTACGGGGATTTCACCTACGAGCAGTACTTC
TRBV2,many,-,TRBJ1-1,CASSEQGLNTEAFF,TGTGCCAGCAGTGAGCAGGGCCTTAACACTGAAGCTTTCTTT
TRBV7-9,-,TRBD1,TRBJ1-5,CASSWLGTGDPQPQHF,TGTGCCAGCAGCTGGCTCGGGACAGGGGATCCTCAGCCCCAGCATTTT
TRBV27,-,TRBD1,TRBJ1-2,CASSPGQLRGYTF,TGTGCCAGCAGCCCGGGACAGTTGCGTGGCTACACCTTC
TRBV7-2,-,-,TRBJ2-5,CASTPRGKETQYF,TGTGCCAGCACCCCCCGGGGGAAAGAGACCCAGTACTTC
TRBV6-1,few,-,TRBJ1-6,CASRRDPSRDSPLHF,TGTGCCAGCAGGAGAGACCCTTCGCGGGATTCACCCCTCCACTTT
TRBV4-1,many,TRBD1,TRBJ1-6,CASSLRDSSYNSPLHF,TGCGCCAGCAGCCTCAGGGACAGTTCCTATAATTCACCCCTCCACTTT
TRBV2,many,-,TRBJ2-7,CASAPPGAYEQYF,TGTGCCAGCGCCCCGCCGGGGGCCTACGAGCAGTACTTC
TRBV20-1,-,TRBD2,TRBJ2-7,CSAQNTAGGRYEQYF,TGCAGTGCGCAGAACACCGCGGGAGGCCGATACGAGCAGTACTTC
TRBV10-2,-,-,TRBJ2-7,CASSDGLSSYEQYF,TGCGCCAGCAGTGACGGGCTGAGCTCCTACGAGCAGTACTTC
TRBV5-3,once,-,TRBJ2-3,CARSLRDRPGDTTDTQYF,TGTGCCAGAAGCTTGAGGGACCGTCCGGGGGATACCACAGATACGCAGTATTTT
TRBV2,few,-,TRBJ2-2,CASSESNTGELFF,TGTGCCAGCAGTGAAAGTAACACCGGGGAGCTGTTTTTT
TRBV4-2,-,TRBD2,TRBJ2-3,CASSHPGGAGGDTQYF,TGTGCCAGCAGCCATCCCGGAGGGGCCGGGGGGGATACGCAGTATTTT
TRBV10-3,-,-,TRBJ2-5,CAISAGPTIQETQYF,TGTGCCATCAGTGCGGGACCGACTATCCAAGAGACCCAGTACTTC
TRBV5-1,many,-,TRBJ2-1,CASSLSLVQYNEQFF,TGCGCCAGCAGCTTGAGTTTGGTACAGTACAATGAGCAGTTCTTC
TRBV20-1,few,-,TRBJ1-2,CSAREVNGYTF,TGCAGTGCTAGAGAAGTGAATGGCTACACCTTC
TRBV20-1,-,TRBD2,TRBJ2-1,CSARDFESGLAGAGGEQFF,TGCAGTGCTAGAGATTTTGAGTCTGGACTAGCGGGAGCAGGCGGTGAGCAGTTCTTC
TRBV20-1,-,TRBD1,TRBJ1-6,CSASNPTGGKFSYNSPLHF,TGCAGTGCATCAAACCCGACAGGGGGAAAATTCTCCTATAATTCACCCCTCCACTTT
TRBV5-1,few,-,TRBJ1-2,CASSSGQLDGYGYTF,TGCGCCAGCAGCTCGGGACAACTGGATGGCTATGGCTACACCTTC
TRBV10-3,-,-,TRBJ2-1,CAMGPGLGGLAYNEQFF,TGTGCCATGGGCCCCGGTCTCGGGGGGCTTGCCTACAATGAGCAGTTCTTC
TRBV2,many,-,TRBJ2-7,CASSGGGHLYEQYF,TGTGCCAGCAGTGGAGGGGGGCACCTCTACGAGCAGTACTTC
TRBV20-1,-,-,TRBJ2-3,CSASRGPLTDTQYF,TGCAGTGCTAGCCGGGGACCACTCACAGATACGCAGTATTTT
TRBV30,few,-,TRBJ1-2,CAWTFQVPNYGYTF,TGTGCCTGGACCTTCCAGGTTCCTAACTATGGCTACACCTTC
TRBV7-9,-,TRBD1,TRBJ1-1,CASSLAGQGNLEVFF,TGTGCCAGCAGCTTAGCGGGACAGGGTAATCTTGAAGTTTTCTTT
TRBV11-2,many,TRBD2,TRBJ2-7,CASSLGLAGLYEQYF,TGTGCCAGCAGCTTAGGACTAGCGGGCCTTTACGAGCAGTACTTC
TRBV12-3/TRBV12-4,few,-,TRBJ2-7,CASSLAVRGPYEQYF,TGTGCCAGCAGCTTAGCGGTTCGGGGCCCCTACGAGCAGTACTTC
TRBV7-8,few,-,TRBJ1-2,CASSPEGGAQSGGYTF,TGTGCCAGCAGCCCGGAGGGGGGGGCGCAGTCTGGAGGCTACACCTTC
TRBV20-1,few,TRBD2,TRBJ2-1,CSARDFSGFGNEQFF,TGCAGTGCTAGAGATTTTAGCGGGTTCGGGAATGAGCAGTTCTTC
TRBV30,few,-,TRBJ2-7,CAWSKMRLSLYEQYF,TGTGCCTGGAGTAAAATGAGACTAAGTCTCTACGAGCAGTACTTC
TRBV12-3/TRBV12-4,few,TRBD2,TRBJ2-3,CASSLIVTSGPITDTQYF,TGTGCCAGCAGTTTAATAGTCACTAGCGGGCCAATCACAGATACGCAGTATTTT
TRBV5-1,many,-,TRBJ2-2,CASSLDGGRTGELFF,TGCGCCAGCAGCTTGGATGGGGGCAGGACCGGGGAGCTGTTTTTT
TRBV5-6,many,TRBD2,TRBJ2-7,CASSLGLAETYEQYF,TGTGCCAGCAGCTTGGGGCTAGCGGAGACCTACGAGCAGTACTTC
TRBV28,-,-,TRBJ2-7,CASVSPGRSYEQYF,TGTGCCAGCGTATCGCCAGGGAGATCCTACGAGCAGTACTTC
TRBV11-1,-,-,TRBJ2-1,CASSLVPTGSYNEQFF,TGTGCCAGCAGCTTAGTTCCGACTGGCTCCTACAATGAGCAGTTCTTC
TRBV5-1,-,-,TRBJ1-5,CASSLVPGPNQPQHF,TGCGCCAGCAGCTTGGTCCCGGGGCCCAATCAGCCCCAGCATTTT
TRBV5-1,many,TRBD2,TRBJ2-1,CASSPGTSGSINEQFF,TGCGCCAGCAGCCCCGGGACTAGCGGGAGTATAAATGAGCAGTTCTTC
TRBV7-8,many,TRBD2,TRBJ2-2,CAGGESRTGELFF,TGTGCCGGGGGGGAGTCGAGGACCGGGGAGCTGTTTTTT
TRBV29-1,many,-,TRBJ2-1,CSVVSDNEQFF,TGCAGCGTTGTGAGCGACAATGAGCAGTTCTTC
TRBV5-6,few,-,TRBJ2-5,CASSLYQETQYF,TGTGCCAGCAGCCTCTATCAAGAGACCCAGTACTTC
TRBV27,many,-,TRBJ1-1,CASSLFRGTEAFF,TGTGCCAGCAGTTTATTCAGGGGCACTGAAGCTTTCTTT
TRBV29-1,many,-,TRBJ2-6,CSVGYSGANVLTF,TGCAGCGTCGGGTACTCTGGGGCCAACGTCCTGACTTTC
TRBV20-1,few,-,TRBJ2-6,CSAQPSGANVLTF,TGCAGTGCTCAACCCTCTGGGGCCAACGTCCTGACTTTC
TRBV27,many,-,TRBJ2-7,CASSVGWESYEQYF,TGTGCCAGCAGCGTAGGCTGGGAATCCTACGAGCAGTACTTC
TRBV5-6,few,TRBD1,TRBJ2-6,CASSLAGQGALGANVLTF,TGTGCCAGCAGCTTGGCCGGGCAGGGGGCGTTAGGGGCCAACGTCCTGACTTTC